A single sample is the source of the 29 T cell receptor beta chains below, sequenced in a study of CD8 T cells in ankylosing spondylitis. Study outcomes and limitations: Apparently characteristic of ankylosing spondylitis blood was a TCR beta motif (roughly eight highly homologous variants).

These TCRs' antigens remain unknown. TCRdb called the 5' RACE reads again in MiXCR, with one record for every CDR3 protein. The table shows about 700,000 distinct CDR3 sequences, with 15% to 20% occurring only once. The specimen was blood, either unsorted or a sorted T cell fraction (not recorded which). Receptors originate from a male donor with ankylosing spondylitis.

This chain connects TRBV7-8 to TRBJ2-7; D unclear. The CDR3 spans 15 residues. The V and J ends lost 2 bases and 3 bases respectively, with 14 bases between them. Germline CDR1 and CDR2: SGHVS and FQNEAQ. In nucleotides, the CDR3 is TGTGCCAGCAGCTTAAAGCTAGAGACGTACTACGAGCAGTACTTC. Residues: CASSLKLETYYEQYF.

This clonotype was detected a few times. The gene calls are TRBV4-1 and TRBJ1-1, with 7 bases identical to TRBD1. Trimming took 3 bases from V and 7 from J; bases not matched to a gene: 5. The germline V gene has CDR1 MGHRA and CDR2 YSYEKL. The CDR3 spans 13 residues. Written as DNA, the CDR3 is TGCGCCAGCAGCCATCCACAGGGGCTTGAAGCTTTCTTT. Protein: CASSHPQGLEAFF.

This chain uses TRBV5-6 with TRBJ2-2; the match to TRBD1 covers 7 bases. Germline V gives CDR1 SGHDT, CDR2 YYEEEE. This CDR3 spans 15 amino acids. J gave up 3 bases and V 4 bases, and 6 bases lay outside the gene matches. The CDR3 DNA is TGTGCCAGCAGCAGGGAGACAGGGTACACCGGGGAGCTGTTTTTT. Translation: CASSRETGYTGELFF.

The gene calls are TRBV7-9 and TRBJ2-1, with TRBD1 identical over 7 bases. CDR3 length equals 15 residues. Germline assignment: CDR1 SEHNR and CDR2 FQNEAQ (reference sequence). V shed 1 base, J shed 2 bases, and the junction held 2 bases outside the gene matches. The CDR3 nucleotides read TGTGCCAGCAGCTTAGTTGGACAGGCCTACAATGAGCAGTTCTTC. It translates to CASSLVGQAYNEQFF.

This chain uses TRBV15 with TRBJ1-5, with a tentative D call TRBD1 (5 bases). The germline V gene encodes CDR1 LNHNV and CDR2 YYDKDF (reference sequence). Trimming pared 5 bases from V and 5 bases from J, leaving 13 bases between. CDR3 length: 14 amino acids. CDR3 residues: CATSGGGGDQPQHF. CDR3 coding DNA: TGTGCCACCAGCGGAGGAGGAGGGGATCAGCCCCAGCATTTT.

This clonotype was counted ten times or more. This chain links TRBV5-1 with TRBJ1-6; TRBD1 is a possible D gene (5 bases). With 6 bases removed from V and 13 bases from J, the gap between germline ends came to 23 bases. The CDR3 contains 15 residues. Germline V gene data show CDR1 as SGHRS and CDR2 as YFSETQ. The CDR3 reads CASNSGTPPFFPLHF. CDR3 sequence (DNA): TGCGCCAGCAACTCCGGGACCCCACCGTTTTTTCCCCTCCACTTT.

The CDR3 bases are TGTGCCAGCAGGCTGGGTGGGGGAAGCAATCAGCCCCAGCATTTT. Its protein is CASRLGGGSNQPQHF. The chain couples TRBV6-1 to TRBJ1-5; a weak D match, TRBD1 (5 bases). Between the trimmed V and J ends, which lost 6 bases and 1 base, there was a span of 13 bases. Germline V CDR1 and CDR2: MNHNS, SASEGT. The CDR3 length is 15 residues.

V and J are TRBV5-1 and TRBJ2-3; D unclear. V dropped 1 base and J dropped 0 bases, with 15 bases sitting between them. Germline V gene sequence: CDR1 SGHRS, CDR2 YFSETQ. This CDR3 region has 17 residues. As DNA, the CDR3 is TGCGCCAGCAGCTTGTCTGTGGGTGGATCTAGCACAGATACGCAGTATTTT. It yields the protein CASSLSVGGSSTDTQYF.

The chain combines TRBV7-2 with TRBJ1-5; a weak D match, TRBD1 (5 bases). Trimming left V 5 bases short and J 8 bases short, with 19 bases between. The germline gives CDR1 SGHTA, CDR2 FQGNSA. This CDR3 has 15 residues. The CDR3 DNA sequence: TGTGCCAGCAGCCGGGGCGGCGCGGGGTTGAAGCCCCAGCATTTT. Its protein product is CASSRGGAGLKPQHF.

This clonotype has only a few counts. The gene calls are TRBV9 and TRBJ1-2, with TRBD1 matching 8 bases. J was trimmed by 4 bases and V by 0 bases; bases with no gene match: 5. In germline, CDR1 is SGDLS, CDR2 YYNGEE. This CDR3 has 15 amino acids. CDR3 DNA sequence: TGTGCCAGCAGCGTAGTGACAGGGGACCTCTATGGCTACACCTTC. Protein sequence: CASSVVTGDLYGYTF.

Only a few counts were recorded for this clonotype. V is TRBV4-1 and J is TRBJ2-7; possible D gene TRBD1, 6 bases. Germline values: CDR1 MGHRA, CDR2 YSYEKL. The V end was cut by 0 bases, the J end by 0 bases, with 9 bases between. This CDR3 region has 15 residues. The CDR3 DNA follows: TGCGCCAGCAGCCAAGAGGACAGAGGCTCCTACGAGCAGTACTTC. As protein: CASSQEDRGSYEQYF.

This clonotype has a handful of counts. The V call is TRBV29-1, the J call TRBJ2-5; D ambiguous. Trimming stripped 5 bases from V and 1 base from J, with 11 bases between. Per the germline V gene, CDR1 is SQVTM and CDR2 is ANQGSEA. The CDR3 extends over 13 amino acids. The CDR3 DNA is TGCAGCGTTAATGTGGCGTCCCAAGAGACCCAGTACTTC. It codes for CSVNVASQETQYF.

This clonotype was seen a handful of times. The chain joins TRBV5-1 to TRBJ2-3; D perhaps matches TRBD2 (6 bases). Germline assignment: CDR1 SGHRS and CDR2 YFSETQ. The CDR3 extends over 16 amino acids. V dropped 7 bases and J dropped 1 base, with 19 bases sitting between them. CDR3 nucleotide sequence: TGCGCCAGCTGCCGCGGAGGGAACGAGGGCACAGATACGCAGTATTTT. This gives the protein CASCRGGNEGTDTQYF.

This clonotype has a handful of counts. This rearrangement joins TRBV7-8 to TRBJ1-5, with 7 bases lining up with TRBD1. Looked up from germline, CDR1 is SGHVS and CDR2 is FQNEAQ. Germline trimming cut 5 bases from V and 0 bases from J; bases unmatched to any gene: 4. CDR3 size: 15 residues. Here the CDR3 DNA reads TGTGCCAGCAGCAAAGGGACAGCTAGCAATCAGCCCCAGCATTTT. It specifies CASSKGTASNQPQHF.

The V and J genes are TRBV20-1 and TRBJ2-1, with a tentative D call TRBD2 (6 bases). The CDR3 runs 15 residues. Between the trimmed V and J ends, which lost 0 bases and 9 bases, there was a span of 18 bases. From germline, CDR1 is DFQATT and CDR2 SNEGSKA (reference sequence). The CDR3 DNA reads as TGCAGTGCTAGAGATCCGGGCGGGGTTGACGCTGAGCAGTTCTTC. The encoded protein is CSARDPGGVDAEQFF.

This clonotype was found a few times. In DNA, the CDR3 is TGTGCCAGCAGCCATTTTGTGAAGGACGAGCAGTACTTC. It is translated as CASSHFVKDEQYF. The chain has TRBV3-1 and TRBJ2-7; D uncertain. Per the germline V gene, CDR1 is LGHDT and CDR2 is YNNKEL (reference sequence). The CDR3 is made up of 13 amino acids. The V end was cut by 3 bases, the J end by 5 bases, with 11 bases between.

This clonotype was found a few times. The chain joins TRBV12-3 or TRBV12-4 to TRBJ1-6; no clear D. Trimming shortened V by 5 bases and J by 8 bases, and 10 bases separated the two germline ends. The CDR3 spans 13 residues. In DNA, the CDR3 is TGTGCCAGCAGTCCGGGGATAGATTCACCCCTCCACTTT. It encodes CASSPGIDSPLHF.

The genes are TRBV6-1 and TRBJ1-2; D is perhaps TRBD1 (5 bases). The CDR3 runs 19 residues. Germline V gene lookup returns CDR1 MNHNS and CDR2 SASEGT. The V end was cut by 6 bases, the J end by 0 bases, with 26 bases between. Here the CDR3 reads CASRSQRSEGGTPNYGYTF. The CDR3, as DNA: TGTGCCAGCAGGTCCCAGAGGTCGGAGGGAGGGACTCCTAACTATGGCTACACCTTC.

This clonotype has a count of ten or more. The chain links TRBV12-3 or TRBV12-4 to TRBJ1-1; the D is unclear. The CDR3 runs 14 residues. With 5 bases removed from V and 0 bases from J, the gap between germline ends came to 10 bases. The CDR3 region has the DNA TGTGCCAGCAGTCGGTTGCCGTTGAACACTGAAGCTTTCTTT. This codes for CASSRLPLNTEAFF.

This chain joins TRBV9 and TRBJ2-3; D not certain. Germline CDR1 reads SGDLS; CDR2 reads YYNGEE. The V end was cut by 1 base, the J end by 2 bases, with 8 bases between. The CDR3 consists of 14 residues. In DNA, the CDR3 is TGTGCCAGCAGCGTAAGACCCATCACAGATACGCAGTATTTT. It specifies CASSVRPITDTQYF. Full variable domain (outside the CDR3, taken from reference TRBV9 and TRBJ2-3): DSGVTQTPKHLITATGQRVTLRCSPRSGDLSVYWYQQSLDQGLQFLIQYYNGEERAKGNILERFSAQQFPDLHSELNLSSLELGDSALYFCASSVRPITDTQYFGPGTRLTVL.

The gene calls are TRBV5-1 and TRBJ2-3, with D maybe TRBD1 (6 bases). Trimming removed 3 bases at V and 1 base at J, with 12 bases between. This CDR3 is built from 15 residues. Germline-derived CDR1 and CDR2 are SGHRS and YFSETQ. In DNA, the CDR3 is TGCGCCAGCAGCTCAGACAGGATTCGCACAGATACGCAGTATTTT. This sequence encodes CASSSDRIRTDTQYF.

This clonotype was recorded a few times. The V and J genes are TRBV7-3 and TRBJ2-2, with D perhaps being TRBD1 or TRBD2 (5 bases each). The CDR3 is 16 amino acids. V was clipped by 3 bases and J by 5 bases, with 16 bases between them. CDR1 is SGHTA, CDR2 FQGTGA, per germline. CDR3 protein: CASSLGVDQGTGELFF. The CDR3 DNA reads as TGTGCCAGCAGCTTGGGGGTAGACCAAGGGACCGGGGAGCTGTTTTTT.

The CDR3 is CASSLLSQPNNEQFF. CDR3 bases: TGTGCCAGCAGCCTTCTATCCCAACCCAACAATGAGCAGTTCTTC. The chain has TRBV7-9 and TRBJ2-1; D call uncertain. The germline gives CDR1 SEHNR, CDR2 FQNEAQ (reference sequence). Trimming took off 5 bases at V and 5 bases at J, with 16 bases between the two ends. The CDR3 sequence is 15 residues long.

V is TRBV20-1 and J is TRBJ2-7; 7 nucleotides agree with TRBD1. The germline V gene encodes CDR1 DFQATT and CDR2 SNEGSKA (reference sequence). After removal of 2 bases from V and 0 bases from J, the junction contained 7 bases not matched to a gene. This CDR3 has 15 amino acids. The CDR3 here is CSARLPGQSSYEQYF. Written as DNA, the CDR3 is TGCAGTGCTAGACTACCGGGACAGTCCTCCTACGAGCAGTACTTC.

The rearrangement uses TRBV27 and TRBJ2-5, with no clear D. CDR1 and CDR2 from the germline V gene are MNHEY and SMNVEV (reference sequence). The CDR3 has 15 amino acids. Trimming shortened V by 0 bases and J by 5 bases, and 13 bases separated the two germline ends. The CDR3 loop is CASSLSNPVGETQYF. CDR3 sequence (DNA): TGTGCCAGCAGTTTATCTAATCCGGTGGGGGAGACCCAGTACTTC.

The chain has TRBV5-1 and TRBJ2-7; D gene uncertain. Trimming stripped 0 bases from V and 2 bases from J, with 6 bases between. The germline gives CDR1 SGHRS, CDR2 YFSETQ. CDR3 length equals 13 residues. The CDR3 bases are TGCGCCAGCAGCTTGGCCTATGCCTACGAGCAGTACTTC. It codes for CASSLAYAYEQYF.

This clonotype was seen only a few times. The V and J genes are TRBV10-3 and TRBJ1-1; D is perhaps TRBD1 (5 bases). The CDR3 contains 13 residues. Trimming stripped 6 bases from V and 7 bases from J, with 15 bases between. Germline CDR1 is ENHRY and CDR2 is SYGVKD. CDR3 nucleotides: TGTGCCATCAGGACCGGGGCGGAAGATGAAGCTTTCTTT. This translates into CAIRTGAEDEAFF.

The V and J genes are TRBV4-1 and TRBJ2-3; unclear D gene. The CDR3 consists of 14 residues. The germline V gene encodes CDR1 MGHRA and CDR2 YSYEKL. V dropped 1 base and J dropped 4 bases, with 9 bases sitting between them. The CDR3 DNA sequence: TGCGCCAGCAGCCAAGTTGGGTTGTCAGATACGCAGTATTTT. Translated: CASSQVGLSDTQYF.

The chain carries TRBV4-3 and TRBJ2-1; D is undetermined. Germline values: CDR1 LGHNA, CDR2 YSLEER. V was clipped by 4 bases and J by 0 bases, with 10 bases between them. The CDR3 covers 15 residues. Here the CDR3 DNA reads TGCGCCAGCAGCCCCCTCGCCACCTCCTACAATGAGCAGTTCTTC. Translated, it gives CASSPLATSYNEQFF.